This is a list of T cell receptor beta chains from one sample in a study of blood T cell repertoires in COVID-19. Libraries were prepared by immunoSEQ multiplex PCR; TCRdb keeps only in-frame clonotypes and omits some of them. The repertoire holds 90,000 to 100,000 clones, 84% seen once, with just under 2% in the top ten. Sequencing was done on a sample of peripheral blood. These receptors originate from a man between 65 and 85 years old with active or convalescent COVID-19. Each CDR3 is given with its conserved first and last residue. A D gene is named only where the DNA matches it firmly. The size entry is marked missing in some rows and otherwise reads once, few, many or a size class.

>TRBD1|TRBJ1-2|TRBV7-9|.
CASSWDRDYGYTF
TGTGCCAGCAGCTGGGACAGGGACTATGGCTACACCTTC
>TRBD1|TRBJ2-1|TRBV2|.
CASNLGQGQNNEQFF
TGTGCCAGCAACCTAGGACAGGGGCAGAACAATGAGCAGTTCTTC
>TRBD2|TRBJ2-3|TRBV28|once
CASSGAGEGADTQYF
TGTGCCAGCAGCGGAGCGGGGGAGGGAGCAGATACGCAGTATTTT
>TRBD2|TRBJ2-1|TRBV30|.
CAWTLAGGSYNEQFF
TGTGCCTGGACCCTAGCGGGGGGCTCCTACAATGAGCAGTTCTTC
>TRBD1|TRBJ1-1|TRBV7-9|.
CASSLAAGGHTEAFF
TGTGCCAGCAGCTTAGCCGCAGGGGGCCACACTGAAGCTTTCTTT
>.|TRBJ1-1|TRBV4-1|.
CASSQDLRAFEAFF
TGCGCCAGCAGCCAAGATTTACGCGCTTTTGAAGCTTTCTTT
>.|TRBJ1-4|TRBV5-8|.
CASSPEGYEKLFF
TGTGCCAGCAGCCCGGAGGGATATGAAAAACTGTTTTTT
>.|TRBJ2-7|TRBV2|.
CASSEQGTLYEQYF
TGTGCCAGCAGTGAGCAGGGGACCCTTTACGAGCAGTACTTC
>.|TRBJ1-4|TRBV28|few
CASAGDTKKEKLFF
TGTGCCAGCGCGGGAGACACGAAAAAGGAAAAACTGTTTTTT
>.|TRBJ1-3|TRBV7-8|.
CASSPPDTYSGNTIYF
TGTGCCAGCAGCCCCCCGGACACCTACTCTGGAAACACCATATATTTT
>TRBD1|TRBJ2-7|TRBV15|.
CATSRDSGTASYEQYF
TGTGCCACCAGCAGAGATTCAGGGACAGCGTCCTACGAGCAGTACTTC
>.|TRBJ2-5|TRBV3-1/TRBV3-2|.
CASSQTQAALGKTQYF
TGTGCCAGCAGCCAAACCCAAGCGGCTCTTGGGAAGACCCAGTACTTC
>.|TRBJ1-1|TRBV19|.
CASSISRSSGWAFF
TGTGCCAGTAGTATATCACGGAGTTCTGGGTGGGCTTTCTTT
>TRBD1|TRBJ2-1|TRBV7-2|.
CASSLFGTGVNEQFF
TGTGCCAGCAGCTTATTCGGGACAGGGGTCAATGAGCAGTTCTTC
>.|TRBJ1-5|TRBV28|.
CASTTRLSSNQPQHF
TGTGCCAGCACCACACGACTTTCTAGCAATCAGCCCCAGCATTTT
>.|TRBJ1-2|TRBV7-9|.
CASSPSGVGYGYTF
TGTGCCAGCAGCCCTTCGGGGGTCGGCTATGGCTACACCTTC
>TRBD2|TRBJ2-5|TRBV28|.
CASSPRTSGGVQETQYF
TGTGCCAGCAGTCCCCGGACTAGCGGGGGAGTACAAGAGACCCAGTACTTC
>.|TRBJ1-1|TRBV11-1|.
CASSSTPFNTEAFF
TGTGCCAGCAGCTCTACGCCGTTTAACACTGAAGCTTTCTTT
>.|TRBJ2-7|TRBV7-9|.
CASSRPLVTYEQYF
TGTGCCAGCAGCCGACCCCTAGTAACCTACGAGCAGTACTTC
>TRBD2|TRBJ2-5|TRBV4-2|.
CASSQEGDTGTSIQTQYF
TGTGCCAGCAGCCAAGAGGGGGACACTGGGACTAGCATACAGACCCAGTACTTC
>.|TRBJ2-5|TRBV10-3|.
CAIGSHQETQYF
TGTGCCATAGGGAGTCACCAAGAGACCCAGTACTTC
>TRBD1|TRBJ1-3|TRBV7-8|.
CASSADRTIGNTIYF
TGTGCCAGCAGCGCGGACAGGACGATTGGAAACACCATATATTTT
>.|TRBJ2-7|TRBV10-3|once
CAISAGRADYYEQYF
TGTGCCATCAGTGCCGGCAGGGCGGATTACTACGAGCAGTACTTC
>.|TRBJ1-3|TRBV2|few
CASSVASGSGNTIYF
TGTGCCAGCAGTGTTGCTTCGGGCTCTGGAAACACCATATATTTT
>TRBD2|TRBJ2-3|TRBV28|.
CASNLPGGTSGTDTQYF
TGTGCCAGCAACCTCCCGGGGGGGACTAGCGGAACAGATACGCAGTATTTT
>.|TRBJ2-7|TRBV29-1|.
CSVASRGEQYF
TGCAGCGTCGCATCCAGGGGCGAGCAGTACTTC
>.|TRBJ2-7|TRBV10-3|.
CAISEGAGPYEQYF
TGTGCCATCTCTGAGGGTGCGGGCCCATACGAGCAGTACTTC
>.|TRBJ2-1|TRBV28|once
CASSISREQFF
TGTGCCAGCAGTATCTCTCGGGAGCAGTTCTTC
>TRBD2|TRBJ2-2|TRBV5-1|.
CASSLAPRASGGYTGELFF
TGCGCCAGCAGCTTGGCCCCCAGGGCTAGCGGGGGGTACACCGGGGAGCTGTTTTTT
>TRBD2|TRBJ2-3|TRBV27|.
CASSLGGGATDTQYF
TGTGCCAGCAGTTTAGGCGGGGGGGCAACAGATACGCAGTATTTT
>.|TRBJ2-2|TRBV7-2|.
CASSLPLSGSNTGELFF
TGTGCCAGCAGCTTGCCCCTCTCGGGGTCGAACACCGGGGAGCTGTTTTTT
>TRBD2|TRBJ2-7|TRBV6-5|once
CASSYSWRGAYEQYF
TGTGCCAGCAGTTACTCCTGGCGGGGGGCCTACGAGCAGTACTTC
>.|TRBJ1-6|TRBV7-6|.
CASTGSEEGGSYNSPLHF
TGTGCCAGCACCGGATCCGAGGAGGGCGGTTCCTATAATTCACCCCTCCACTTT
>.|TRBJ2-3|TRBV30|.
CAWSAIQGRVTDTQYF
TGTGCCTGGAGTGCGATACAGGGTCGGGTCACAGATACGCAGTATTTT
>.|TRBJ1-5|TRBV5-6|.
CASSNWGGNQPQHF
TGTGCCAGCAGCAATTGGGGGGGCAATCAGCCCCAGCATTTT
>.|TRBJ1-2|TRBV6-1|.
CASSEKRGTGYTF
TGTGCCAGCAGTGAAAAAAGGGGCACTGGCTACACCTTC
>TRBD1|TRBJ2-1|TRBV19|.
CASSTTGHLSYNEQFF
TGTGCCAGTAGTACGACAGGGCACTTATCCTACAATGAGCAGTTCTTC
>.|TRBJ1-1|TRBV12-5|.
CASGLGQITHAEAFF
TGTGCTAGTGGTTTGGGCCAGATCACACATGCCGAAGCTTTCTTT
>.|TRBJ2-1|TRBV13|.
CASSSQGNGNNEQFF
TGTGCCAGCAGCTCGCAGGGGAATGGGAACAATGAGCAGTTCTTC
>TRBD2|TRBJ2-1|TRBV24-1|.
CATSDTSGGFGAYNEQFF
TGTGCCACCAGCGACACTAGCGGGGGGTTCGGGGCCTACAATGAGCAGTTCTTC
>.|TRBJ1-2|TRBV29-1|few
CSSPEVYGYTF
TGCAGCTCTCCGGAGGTATATGGCTACACCTTC
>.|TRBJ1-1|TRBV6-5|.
CASSQLAVNTEAFF
TGTGCCAGCAGTCAACTTGCGGTGAACACTGAAGCTTTCTTT
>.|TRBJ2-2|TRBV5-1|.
CASSLGQTNTGELFF
TGCGCCAGCAGCTTGGGCCAGACGAACACCGGGGAGCTGTTTTTT
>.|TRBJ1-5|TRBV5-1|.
CASSLAGDNQPQHF
TGCGCCAGCAGCTTGGCAGGGGACAATCAGCCCCAGCATTTT